The T cell receptor beta chain under discussion was sequenced for a study of blood T cell repertoires in COVID-19. Study in general: Whether acute or convalescent, the COVID-19 samples came from the United States, Italy and Spain. The cDNA or gDNA used as material had been derived from T cells, B-cell-depleted T cells, or PBMCs.

V gave up 3 bases and J gave up 3 bases; unmatched junction bases: 6. The CDR3 has 14 amino acids. CDR1 is DFQATT, CDR2 SNEGSKA, per germline (reference sequence). Methods used by the authors: For nucleated cells, counts were estimated from reference gene primer amplification. Sequenced by immunoSEQ multiplex PCR; TCRdb stores in-frame clones only, minus some. D and trimming were read from the DNA, whereas the V and J calls and clone size are those reported in that table. The table records more than 200,000 clones, 65% to 90% of them present only once. The chain uses TRBV20-1 and TRBJ2-7; 9 bases line up with TRBD2. Sequencing was performed on peripheral blood. The source is a man aged 25 to 40 with active or convalescent COVID-19. CDR3 nucleotide sequence: TGCAGTGCTAGTAGCACTAGCGGGCTCTACGAGCAGTACTTC. Translation gives CSASSTSGLYEQYF.